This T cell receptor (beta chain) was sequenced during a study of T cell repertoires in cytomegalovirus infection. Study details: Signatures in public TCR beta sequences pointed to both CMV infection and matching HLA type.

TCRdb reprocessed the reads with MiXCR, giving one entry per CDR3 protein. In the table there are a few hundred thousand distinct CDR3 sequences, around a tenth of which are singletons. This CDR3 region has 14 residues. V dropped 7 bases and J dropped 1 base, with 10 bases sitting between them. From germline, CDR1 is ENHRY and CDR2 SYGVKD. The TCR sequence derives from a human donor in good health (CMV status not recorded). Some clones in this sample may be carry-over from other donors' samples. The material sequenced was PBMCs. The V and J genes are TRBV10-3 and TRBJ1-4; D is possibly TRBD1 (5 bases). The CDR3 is CAINQGGTNEKLFF. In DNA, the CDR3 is TGTGCCATCAATCAGGGTGGAACTAATGAAAAACTGTTTTTT.